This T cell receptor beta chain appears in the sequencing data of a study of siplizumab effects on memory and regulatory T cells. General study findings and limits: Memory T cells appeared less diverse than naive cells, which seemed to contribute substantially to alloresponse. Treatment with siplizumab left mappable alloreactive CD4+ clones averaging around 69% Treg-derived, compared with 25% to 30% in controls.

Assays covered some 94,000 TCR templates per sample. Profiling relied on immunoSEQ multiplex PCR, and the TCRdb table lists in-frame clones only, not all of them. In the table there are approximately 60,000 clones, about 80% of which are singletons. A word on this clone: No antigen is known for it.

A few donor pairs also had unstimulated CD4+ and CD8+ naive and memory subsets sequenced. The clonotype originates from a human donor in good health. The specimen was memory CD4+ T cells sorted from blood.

The CDR3 reads CASSLGQGNEKLFF. The CDR3 DNA is TGTGCCAGCAGCTTGGGACAGGGGAATGAAAAACTGTTTTTT. The chain couples TRBV7-6 to TRBJ1-4; 10 bases map to TRBD1. V lost 3 bases and J lost 5; bases outside the gene matches: 0. Germline CDR1 is SGHVS and CDR2 is FNYEAQ. The CDR3 has 14 amino acids.